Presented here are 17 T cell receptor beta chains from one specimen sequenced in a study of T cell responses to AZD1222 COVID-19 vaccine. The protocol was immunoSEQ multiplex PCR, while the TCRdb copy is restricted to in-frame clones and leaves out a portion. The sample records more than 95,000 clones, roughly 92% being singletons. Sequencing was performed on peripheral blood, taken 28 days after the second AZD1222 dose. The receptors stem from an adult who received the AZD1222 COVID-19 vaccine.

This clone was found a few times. The CDR3 DNA sequence: TGTGCCAGCAGCGCAACAGAAACTGGTAACACTGAAGCTTTCTTT. As protein: CASSATETGNTEAFF. The chain uses TRBV7-9 and TRBJ1-1; D gene unclear. This CDR3 contains 15 residues. Germline lookup yields CDR1 SEHNR and CDR2 FQNEAQ (reference sequence). V was clipped by 5 bases and J by 2 bases, with 15 bases between them.

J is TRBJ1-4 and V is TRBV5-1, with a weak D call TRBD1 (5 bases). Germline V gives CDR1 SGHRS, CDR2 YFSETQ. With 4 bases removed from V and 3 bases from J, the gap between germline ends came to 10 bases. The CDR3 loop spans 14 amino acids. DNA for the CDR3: TGCGCCAGCAGCCCCGGACAACCTAATGAAAAACTGTTTTTT. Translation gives CASSPGQPNEKLFF. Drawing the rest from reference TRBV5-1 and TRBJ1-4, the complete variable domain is KAGVTQTPRYLIKTRGQQVTLSCSPISGHRSVSWYQQTPGQGLQFLFEYFSETQRNKGNFPGRFSGRQFSNSRSEMNVSTLELGDSALYLCASSPGQPNEKLFFGSGTQLSVL.

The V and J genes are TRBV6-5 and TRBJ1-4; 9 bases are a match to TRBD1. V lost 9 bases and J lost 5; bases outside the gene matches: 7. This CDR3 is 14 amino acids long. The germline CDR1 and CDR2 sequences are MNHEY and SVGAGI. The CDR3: CASRTGTGNEKLFF. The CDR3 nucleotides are TGTGCCAGTAGAACCGGGACAGGGAATGAAAAACTGTTTTTT.

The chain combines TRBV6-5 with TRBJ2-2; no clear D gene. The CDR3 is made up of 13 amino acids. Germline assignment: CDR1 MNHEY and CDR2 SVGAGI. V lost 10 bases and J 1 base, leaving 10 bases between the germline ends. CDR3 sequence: CATSPVNTGELFF. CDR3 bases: TGTGCCACATCCCCCGTGAACACCGGGGAGCTGTTTTTT.

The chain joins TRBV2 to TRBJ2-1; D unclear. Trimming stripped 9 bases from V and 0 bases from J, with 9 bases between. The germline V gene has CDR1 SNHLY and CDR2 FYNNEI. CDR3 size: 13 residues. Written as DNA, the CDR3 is TGTGCCAGTGGCGTCCTCTCCTACAATGAGCAGTTCTTC. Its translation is CASGVLSYNEQFF.

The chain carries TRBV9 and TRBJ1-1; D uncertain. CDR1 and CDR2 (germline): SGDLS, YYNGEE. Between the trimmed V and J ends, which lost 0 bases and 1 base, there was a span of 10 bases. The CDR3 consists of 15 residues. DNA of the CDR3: TGTGCCAGCAGCGTAGCTCCATCCGCGAACACTGAAGCTTTCTTT. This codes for CASSVAPSANTEAFF.

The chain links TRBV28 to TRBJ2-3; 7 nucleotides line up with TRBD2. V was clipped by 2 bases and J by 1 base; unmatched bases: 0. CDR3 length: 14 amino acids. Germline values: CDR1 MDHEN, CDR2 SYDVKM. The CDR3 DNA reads TGTGCCAGCAGTTTAGCGGGAGGCACAGATACGCAGTATTTT. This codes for CASSLAGGTDTQYF.

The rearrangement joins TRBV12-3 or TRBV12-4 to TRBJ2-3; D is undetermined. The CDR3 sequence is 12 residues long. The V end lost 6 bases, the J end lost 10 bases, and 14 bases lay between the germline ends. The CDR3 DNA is TGTGCCAGCAGCTTAAATACTGGTCCGCAGTATTTT. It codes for CASSLNTGPQYF.

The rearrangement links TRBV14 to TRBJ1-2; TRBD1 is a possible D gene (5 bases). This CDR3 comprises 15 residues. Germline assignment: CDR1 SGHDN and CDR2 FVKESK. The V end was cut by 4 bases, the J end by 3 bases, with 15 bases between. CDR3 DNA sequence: TGTGCCAGCAGCCCCAGGACACTTTGGGACTATGGCTACACCTTC. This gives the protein CASSPRTLWDYGYTF.

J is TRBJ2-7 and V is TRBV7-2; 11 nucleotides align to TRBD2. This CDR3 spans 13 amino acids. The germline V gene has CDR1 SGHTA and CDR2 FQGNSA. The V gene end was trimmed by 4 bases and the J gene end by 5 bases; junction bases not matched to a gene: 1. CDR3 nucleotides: TGTGCCAGCAGCTCACTAGCGGGAGACGAGCAGTACTTC. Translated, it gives CASSSLAGDEQYF.

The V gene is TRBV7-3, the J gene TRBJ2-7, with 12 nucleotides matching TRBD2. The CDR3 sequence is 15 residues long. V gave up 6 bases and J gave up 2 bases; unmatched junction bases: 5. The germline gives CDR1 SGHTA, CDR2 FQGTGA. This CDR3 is CASSTLAGGPYEQYF. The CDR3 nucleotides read TGTGCCAGCAGTACACTAGCGGGAGGTCCCTACGAGCAGTACTTC. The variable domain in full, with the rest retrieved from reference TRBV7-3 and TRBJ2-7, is GAGVSQTPSNKVTEKGKYVELRCDPISGHTALYWYRQSLGQGPEFLIYFQGTGAADDSGLPNDRFFAVRPEGSVSTLKIQRTERGDSAVYLCASSTLAGGPYEQYFGPGTRLTVT.

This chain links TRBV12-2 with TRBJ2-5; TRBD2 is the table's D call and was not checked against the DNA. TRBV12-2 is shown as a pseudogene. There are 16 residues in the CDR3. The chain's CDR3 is CASRLEPGGPGETQYF. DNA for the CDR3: TGTGCAAGTCGCTTAGAACCGGGAGGGCCTGGAGAGACCCAGTACTTC.

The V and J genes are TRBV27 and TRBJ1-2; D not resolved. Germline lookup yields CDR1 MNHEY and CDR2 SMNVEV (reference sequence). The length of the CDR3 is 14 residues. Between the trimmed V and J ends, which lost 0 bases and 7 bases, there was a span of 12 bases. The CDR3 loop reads CASSLSVPPGGYTF. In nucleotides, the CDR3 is TGTGCCAGCAGTTTATCGGTACCGCCCGGTGGCTACACCTTC.

As DNA, the CDR3 is TGCAGTGCTAGTGCCGGGACAGTGTATGGCTACACCTTC. Protein sequence: CSASAGTVYGYTF. This rearrangement joins TRBV20-1 to TRBJ1-2; 7 bases map to TRBD1. This CDR3 comprises 13 residues. The V gene's germline CDR1 is DFQATT and CDR2 SNEGSKA (reference sequence). J gave up 5 bases and V 3 bases, and 6 bases lay outside the gene matches.

CDR3 protein: CASSTSGQGVQPQHF. CDR3 nucleotide sequence: TGTGCCAGTAGTACCTCAGGACAGGGGGTTCAGCCCCAGCATTTT. V usage is TRBV19 and J usage is TRBJ1-5; 10 bases fit TRBD1. The CDR3 consists of 15 residues. The germline V gene encodes CDR1 LNHDA and CDR2 SQIVND (reference sequence). The junction had 6 bases not matched to a gene; V was cut back by 4 bases and J by 6 bases.

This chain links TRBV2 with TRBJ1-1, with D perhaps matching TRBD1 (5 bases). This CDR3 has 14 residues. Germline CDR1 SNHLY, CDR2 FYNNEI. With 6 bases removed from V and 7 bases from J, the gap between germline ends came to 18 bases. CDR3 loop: CASRFSEGTGEAFF. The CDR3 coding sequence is TGTGCCAGCAGGTTCAGCGAGGGGACCGGTGAAGCTTTCTTT.

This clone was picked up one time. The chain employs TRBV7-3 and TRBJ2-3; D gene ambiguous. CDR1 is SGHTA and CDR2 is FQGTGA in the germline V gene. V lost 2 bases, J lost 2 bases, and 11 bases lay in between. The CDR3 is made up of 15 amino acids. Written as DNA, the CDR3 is TGTGCCAGCAGCTTACTTAGCCCCACCACAGATACGCAGTATTTT. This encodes CASSLLSPTTDTQYF.